This TCR beta chain was identified in a study of blood T cell repertoires in COVID-19. Generated by immunoSEQ multiplex PCR, the TCRdb table keeps only in-frame clones and is missing some. Of around 230,000 clones in the sample, 75% to 90% were seen once. This CDR3 comprises 14 residues. Germline V gene lookup returns CDR1 KGHSH and CDR2 LQKENI. J lost 0 bases, V lost 3 bases, and 1 base had no gene match. Which cohort a participant joined came from the clinical history participants gave. The rearrangement joins TRBV18 to TRBJ2-7; 8 bases agree with TRBD1. What was sequenced was PBMCs or T cells enriched from blood (not recorded which). The clonotype was recovered from a man aged 40-49 years who had recovered from COVID-19. This CDR3 reads CASSPTGDSYEQYF. The CDR3 DNA is TGTGCCAGCTCACCGACAGGGGACTCCTACGAGCAGTACTTC.